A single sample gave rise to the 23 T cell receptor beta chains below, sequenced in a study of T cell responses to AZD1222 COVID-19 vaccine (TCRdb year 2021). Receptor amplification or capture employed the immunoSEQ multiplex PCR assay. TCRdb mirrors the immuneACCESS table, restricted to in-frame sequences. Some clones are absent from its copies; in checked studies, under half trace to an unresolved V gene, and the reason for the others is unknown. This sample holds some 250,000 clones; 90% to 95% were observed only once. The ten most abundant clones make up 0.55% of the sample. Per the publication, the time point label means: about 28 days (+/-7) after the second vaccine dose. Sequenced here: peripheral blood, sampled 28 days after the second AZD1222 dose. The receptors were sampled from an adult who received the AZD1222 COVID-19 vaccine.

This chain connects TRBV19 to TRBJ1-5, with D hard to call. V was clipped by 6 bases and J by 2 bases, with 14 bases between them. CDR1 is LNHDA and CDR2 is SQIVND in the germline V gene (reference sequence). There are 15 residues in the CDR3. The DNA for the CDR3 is TGTGCCAGTAGCTTGACCGGGCCCGGCAATCAGCCCCAGCATTTT. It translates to CASSLTGPGNQPQHF.

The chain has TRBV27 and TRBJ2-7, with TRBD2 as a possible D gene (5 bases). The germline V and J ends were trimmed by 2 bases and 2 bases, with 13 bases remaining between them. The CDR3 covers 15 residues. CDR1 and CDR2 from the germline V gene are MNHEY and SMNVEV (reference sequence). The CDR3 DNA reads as TGTGCCAGCAGTTTAGGCCCTAGCCCACCCTACGAGCAGTACTTC. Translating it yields CASSLGPSPPYEQYF.

DNA of the CDR3: TGTGCCAGCGGGTGGGGACAGGGAGACAATGAGCAGTTCTTC. It yields the protein CASGWGQGDNEQFF. V is TRBV9 and J is TRBJ2-1; 9 nucleotides line up with TRBD1. Germline V gene lookup returns CDR1 SGDLS and CDR2 YYNGEE. With 7 bases clipped from V and 5 bases from J, the junction kept 7 bases outside the gene matches. The CDR3 totals 14 residues. The variable domain in full, with the rest retrieved from reference TRBV9 and TRBJ2-1, is DSGVTQTPKHLITATGQRVTLRCSPRSGDLSVYWYQQSLDQGLQFLIQYYNGEERAKGNILERFSAQQFPDLHSELNLSSLELGDSALYFCASGWGQGDNEQFFGPGTRLTVL.

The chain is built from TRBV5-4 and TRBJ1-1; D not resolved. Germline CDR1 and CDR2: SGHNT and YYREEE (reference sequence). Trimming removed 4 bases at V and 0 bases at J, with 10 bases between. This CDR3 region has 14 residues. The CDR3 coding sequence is TGTGCCAGCAGCGGCGGACGTTTGAACACTGAAGCTTTCTTT. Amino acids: CASSGGRLNTEAFF.

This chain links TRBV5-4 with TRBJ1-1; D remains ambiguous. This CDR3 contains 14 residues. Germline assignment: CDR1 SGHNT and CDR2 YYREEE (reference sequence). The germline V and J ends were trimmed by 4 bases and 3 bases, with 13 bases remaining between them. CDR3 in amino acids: CASSPGPGDTEAFF. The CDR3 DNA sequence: TGTGCCAGCAGCCCCGGGCCCGGGGACACTGAAGCTTTCTTT. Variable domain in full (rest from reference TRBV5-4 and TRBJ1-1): ETGVTQSPTHLIKTRGQQVTLRCSSQSGHNTVSWYQQALGQGPQFIFQYYREEENGRGNFPPRFSGLQFPNYSSELNVNALELDDSALYLCASSPGPGDTEAFFGQGTRLTVV.

In DNA form, the CDR3 reads TGTGCCAGCACTAAACGGACCAGCTCCTACAATGAGCAGTTCTTC. The encoded protein is CASTKRTSSYNEQFF. J is TRBJ2-1 and V is TRBV2; D not resolved. Between the trimmed V and J ends, which lost 7 bases and 0 bases, there was a span of 13 bases. Germline V gene data show CDR1 as SNHLY and CDR2 as FYNNEI. This CDR3 is 15 amino acids long.

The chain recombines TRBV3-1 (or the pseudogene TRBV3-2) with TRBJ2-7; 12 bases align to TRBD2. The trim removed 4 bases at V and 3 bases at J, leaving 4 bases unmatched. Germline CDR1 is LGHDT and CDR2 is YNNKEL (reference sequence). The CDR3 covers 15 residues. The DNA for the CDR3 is TGTGCCAGCAGCCGACGACTAGCGGGAGACTACGAGCAGTACTTC. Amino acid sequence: CASSRRLAGDYEQYF.

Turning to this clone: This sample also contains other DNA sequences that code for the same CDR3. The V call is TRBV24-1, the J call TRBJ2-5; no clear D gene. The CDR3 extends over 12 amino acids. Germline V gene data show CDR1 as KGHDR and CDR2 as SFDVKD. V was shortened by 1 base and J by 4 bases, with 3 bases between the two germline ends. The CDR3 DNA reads TGTGCCACCAGTGATTTACGAGAGACCCAGTACTTC. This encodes CATSDLRETQYF.

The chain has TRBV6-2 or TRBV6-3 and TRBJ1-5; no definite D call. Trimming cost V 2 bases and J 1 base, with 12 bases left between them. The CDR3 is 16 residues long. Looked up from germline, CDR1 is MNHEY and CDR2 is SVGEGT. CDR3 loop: CASSYGYSHSNQPQHF. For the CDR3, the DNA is TGTGCCAGCAGTTACGGATACAGCCACAGCAATCAGCCCCAGCATTTT.

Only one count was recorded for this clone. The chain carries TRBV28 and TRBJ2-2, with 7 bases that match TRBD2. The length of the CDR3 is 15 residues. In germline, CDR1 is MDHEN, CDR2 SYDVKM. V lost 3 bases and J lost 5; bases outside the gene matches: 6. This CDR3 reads CASSLGGSLTGELFF. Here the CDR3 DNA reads TGTGCCAGCAGTTTGGGCGGGAGTCTTACCGGGGAGCTGTTTTTT.

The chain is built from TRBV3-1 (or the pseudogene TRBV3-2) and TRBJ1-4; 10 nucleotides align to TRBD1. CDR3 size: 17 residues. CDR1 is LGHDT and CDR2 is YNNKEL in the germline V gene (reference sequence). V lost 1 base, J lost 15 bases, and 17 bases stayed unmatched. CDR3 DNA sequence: TGTGCCAGCAGCCAAGCACCGGGACAGGGGCCGCACTATTCAATGTTTTTT. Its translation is CASSQAPGQGPHYSMFF.

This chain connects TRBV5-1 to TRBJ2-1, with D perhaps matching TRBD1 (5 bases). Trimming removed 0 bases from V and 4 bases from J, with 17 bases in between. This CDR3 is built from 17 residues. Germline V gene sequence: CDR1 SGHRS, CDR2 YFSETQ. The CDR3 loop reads CASSLGAGPGGYNEQFF. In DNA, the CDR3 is TGCGCCAGCAGCTTGGGGGCAGGGCCCGGTGGGTACAATGAGCAGTTCTTC. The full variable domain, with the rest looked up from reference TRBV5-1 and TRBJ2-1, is KAGVTQTPRYLIKTRGQQVTLSCSPISGHRSVSWYQQTPGQGLQFLFEYFSETQRNKGNFPGRFSGRQFSNSRSEMNVSTLELGDSALYLCASSLGAGPGGYNEQFFGPGTRLTVL.

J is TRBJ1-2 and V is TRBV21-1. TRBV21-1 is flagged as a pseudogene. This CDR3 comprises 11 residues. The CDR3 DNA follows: TGTGCCAGCAGCAAAAGAAAGAGCTACACCTTC. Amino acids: CASSKRKSYTF.

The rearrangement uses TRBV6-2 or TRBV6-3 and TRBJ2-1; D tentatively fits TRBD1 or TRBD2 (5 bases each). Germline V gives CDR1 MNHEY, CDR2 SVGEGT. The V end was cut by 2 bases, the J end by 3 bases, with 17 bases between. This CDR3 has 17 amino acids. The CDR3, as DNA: TGTGCCAGCAGTTACATAGCTACCCGTGGGGGCTACAATGAGCAGTTCTTC. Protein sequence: CASSYIATRGGYNEQFF.

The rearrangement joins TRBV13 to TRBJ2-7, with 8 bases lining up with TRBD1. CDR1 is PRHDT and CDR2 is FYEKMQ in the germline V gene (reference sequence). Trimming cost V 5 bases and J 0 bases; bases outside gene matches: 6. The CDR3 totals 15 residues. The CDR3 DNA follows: TGTGCCAGCAGCCTACAGGGGGGAGTCTCCTACGAGCAGTACTTC. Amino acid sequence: CASSLQGGVSYEQYF.

The CDR3 DNA follows: TGTGCCAGCAGCCCCACAGGAGCGGGAGTTCGTGATACGCAGTATTTT. Protein sequence: CASSPTGAGVRDTQYF. The J gene is TRBJ2-3, the V gene TRBV7-3, with TRBD2 matching over 8 bases. CDR3 length: 16 residues. Losses at the gene ends were 5 bases for V and 6 bases for J; bases not matched to a gene: 13. CDR1 and CDR2 (germline): SGHTA, FQGTGA.

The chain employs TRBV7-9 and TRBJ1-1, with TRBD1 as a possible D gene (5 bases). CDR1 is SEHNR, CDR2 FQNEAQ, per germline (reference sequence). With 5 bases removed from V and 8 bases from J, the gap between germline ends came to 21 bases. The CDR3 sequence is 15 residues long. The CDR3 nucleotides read TGTGCCAGCAGCCTGTCCGGGGGAAGTTTAATAGAAGCTTTCTTT. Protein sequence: CASSLSGGSLIEAFF.

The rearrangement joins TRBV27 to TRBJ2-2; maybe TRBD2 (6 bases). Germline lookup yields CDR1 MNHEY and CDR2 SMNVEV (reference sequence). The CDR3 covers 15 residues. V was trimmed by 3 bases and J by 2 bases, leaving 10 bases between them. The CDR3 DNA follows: TGTGCCAGCAGTTTTTCCGGGACTAACACCGGGGAGCTGTTTTTT. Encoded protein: CASSFSGTNTGELFF.

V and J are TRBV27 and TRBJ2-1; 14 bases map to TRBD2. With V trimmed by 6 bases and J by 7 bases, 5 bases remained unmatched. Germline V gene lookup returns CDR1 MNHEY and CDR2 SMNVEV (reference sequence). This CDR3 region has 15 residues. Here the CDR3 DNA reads TGTGCCAGCAGGGCCGGGACTAGCGGGAGAAATGAGCAGTTCTTC. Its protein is CASRAGTSGRNEQFF.

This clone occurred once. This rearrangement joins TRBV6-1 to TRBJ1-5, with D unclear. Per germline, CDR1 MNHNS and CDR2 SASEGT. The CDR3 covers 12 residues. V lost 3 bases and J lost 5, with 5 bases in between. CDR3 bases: TGTGCCAGCAGTGACACGTATCAGCCCCAGCATTTT. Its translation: CASSDTYQPQHF.

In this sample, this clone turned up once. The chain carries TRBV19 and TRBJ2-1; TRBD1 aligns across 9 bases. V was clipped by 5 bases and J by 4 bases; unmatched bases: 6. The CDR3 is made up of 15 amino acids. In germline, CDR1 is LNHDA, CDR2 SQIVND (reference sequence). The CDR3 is CASSSTGGSYNEQFF. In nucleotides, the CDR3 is TGTGCCAGTAGTTCCACAGGGGGCTCGTACAATGAGCAGTTCTTC.

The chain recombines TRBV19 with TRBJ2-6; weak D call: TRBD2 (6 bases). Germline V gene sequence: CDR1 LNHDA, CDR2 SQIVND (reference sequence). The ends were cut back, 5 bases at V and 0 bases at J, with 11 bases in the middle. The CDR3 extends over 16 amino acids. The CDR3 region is CASSPGGYSGANVLTF. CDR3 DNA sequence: TGTGCCAGTAGTCCTGGGGGGTACTCTGGGGCCAACGTCCTGACTTTC.

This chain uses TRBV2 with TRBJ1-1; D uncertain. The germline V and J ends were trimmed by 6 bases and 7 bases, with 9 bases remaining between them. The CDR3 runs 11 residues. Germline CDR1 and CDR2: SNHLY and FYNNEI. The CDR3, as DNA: TGTGCCAGCAGCCTAGACGGTGAAGCTTTCTTT. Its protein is CASSLDGEAFF.